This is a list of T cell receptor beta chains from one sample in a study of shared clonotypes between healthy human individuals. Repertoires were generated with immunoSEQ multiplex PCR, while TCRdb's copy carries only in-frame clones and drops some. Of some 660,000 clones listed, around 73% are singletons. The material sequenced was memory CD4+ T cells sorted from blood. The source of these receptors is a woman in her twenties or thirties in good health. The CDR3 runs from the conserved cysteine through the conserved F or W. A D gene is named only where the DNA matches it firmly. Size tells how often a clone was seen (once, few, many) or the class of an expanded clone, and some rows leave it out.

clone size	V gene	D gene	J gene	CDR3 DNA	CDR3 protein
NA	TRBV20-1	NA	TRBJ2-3	TGCAGTGCTAGAAACCGGGGTGCGCAGTATTTT	CSARNRGAQYF
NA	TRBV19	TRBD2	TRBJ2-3	TGTGCCAGTAGTATCGACGAGACTGGGGGGGAGGATACGCAGTATTTT	CASSIDETGGEDTQYF
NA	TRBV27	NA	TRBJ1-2	TGTGCCAGCAGCAGGGGTGGGGACCTCTACACCTTC	CASSRGGDLYTF
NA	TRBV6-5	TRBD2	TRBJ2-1	TGTGCCAGCAGAGCCACTAGCGGGGTAAATGAGCAGTTCTTC	CASRATSGVNEQFF
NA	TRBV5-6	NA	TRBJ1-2	TGTGCCAGCAGCTATCAGAATCATGGCTACACCTTC	CASSYQNHGYTF
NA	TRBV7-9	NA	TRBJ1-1	TGTGCCAGCAGCTTGGACGGACATAGGGTAGGGGCTTTCTTT	CASSLDGHRVGAFF
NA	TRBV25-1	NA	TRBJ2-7	TGTGCCAGCAGTGGGGGGACGGGGGCCTACGAGCAGTACTTC	CASSGGTGAYEQYF
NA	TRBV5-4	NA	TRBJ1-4	TGTGCCAGCAGCTACGGGACGCCAAATAATGAAAAACTGTTTTTT	CASSYGTPNNEKLFF
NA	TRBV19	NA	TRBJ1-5	TGTGCCAGCCAGCCCGGGACCCCGGGGCCCCAGCATTTT	CASQPGTPGPQHF
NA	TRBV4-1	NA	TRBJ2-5	TGCGCCAGCAGCCGGCAGGTCCAAGAGACCCAGTACTTC	CASSRQVQETQYF
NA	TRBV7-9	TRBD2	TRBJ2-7	TGTGCCAGCAGCCCCGGGGGAGGGCCTTTCTACGAGCAGTACTTC	CASSPGGGPFYEQYF
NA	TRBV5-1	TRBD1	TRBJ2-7	TGCGCCAGCAGTCCCAGACAGGGTATACACGAGCAGTACTTC	CASSPRQGIHEQYF
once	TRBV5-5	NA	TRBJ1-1	TGTGCCAGCAGTCACAAACCGGGCCGTGAAGCTTTCTTT	CASSHKPGREAFF
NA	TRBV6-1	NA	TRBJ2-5	TGTGCCAGCAGTGAAGCAGGGATGGAGACCCAGTACTTC	CASSEAGMETQYF
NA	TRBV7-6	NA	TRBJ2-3	TGTGCCAGCAGCTTGCTTAGGGGCGGTTGGGGCACAGATACGCAGTATTTT	CASSLLRGGWGTDTQYF
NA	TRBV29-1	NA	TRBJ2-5	TGCAGCGTCCGGGAAGGGGGTGAGACCCAGTACTTC	CSVREGGETQYF
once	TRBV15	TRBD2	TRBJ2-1	TGTGCCACCAGCAGACCTAGCGGGGACTACAATGAGCAGTTCTTC	CATSRPSGDYNEQFF
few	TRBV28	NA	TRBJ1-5	TGTGCCAGCAGTCGCCCACCAAATCAGCCCCAGCATTTT	CASSRPPNQPQHF
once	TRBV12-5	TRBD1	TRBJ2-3	TGTGCTAGTGGTTTGCTCCGGACAGGGGGTGTAGCGGAGGTGAGGGATACGCAGTATTTT	CASGLLRTGGVAEVRDTQYF
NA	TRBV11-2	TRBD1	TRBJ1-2	TGTGCCAGCAGCTTAGAACCTCGGGACAGGTTCTATGGCTACACCTTC	CASSLEPRDRFYGYTF
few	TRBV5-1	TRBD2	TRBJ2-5	TGCGCCAGCAGCTTGCGTAGCGGGAGTCAGGAGACCCAGTACTTC	CASSLRSGSQETQYF
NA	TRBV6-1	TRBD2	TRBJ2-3	TGTGCCAGCAGTGAACTAGCGGGCGGTACTAATACGCAGTATTTT	CASSELAGGTNTQYF
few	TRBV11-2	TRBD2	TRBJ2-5	TGTGCCAGCAGCCTGGGACTAGCGGGGTCAGAAGAGACCCAGTACTTC	CASSLGLAGSEETQYF
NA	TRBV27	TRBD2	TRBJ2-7	TGTGCCAGCAGTTTATTAGCCCCCCCGGGACTAGCGGGAGAACGCTACGAGCAGTACTTC	CASSLLAPPGLAGERYEQYF
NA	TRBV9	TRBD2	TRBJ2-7	TGTGCCAGCAGTGCAGGGTCACTAGCGGAGACCTACGAGCAGTACTTC	CASSAGSLAETYEQYF
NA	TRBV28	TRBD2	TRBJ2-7	TGTGCCAGCAGTACCCCCGGGACTAGCGACAACTACGGCTTC	CASSTPGTSDNYGF
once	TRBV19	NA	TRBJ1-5	TGTGCCAGTACCACCCCGCCGGGACATCAGCCCCAGCATTTT	CASTTPPGHQPQHF
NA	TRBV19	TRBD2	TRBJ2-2	TGTGCCAGTAGCCGTGGCGGGAGTTTCACCGGGGAGCTGTTTTTT	CASSRGGSFTGELFF
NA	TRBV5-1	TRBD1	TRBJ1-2	TGCGCCAGCAGCCTCGGACAGGGGGACGGCTACACCTTC	CASSLGQGDGYTF
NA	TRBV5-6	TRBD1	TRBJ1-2	TGTGCCAGCAGTGCAACCCAGGACAGGAACTATGGCTACACCTTC	CASSATQDRNYGYTF
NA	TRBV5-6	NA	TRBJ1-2	TGTGCCAGCAGCTGGCGAATGCAGAGTTATGGCTACACCTTC	CASSWRMQSYGYTF
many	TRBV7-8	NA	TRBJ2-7	TGTGCCAGCAGCCAGGGGGGGCTAGCGGGTTCCTACGAGCAGTACTTC	CASSQGGLAGSYEQYF
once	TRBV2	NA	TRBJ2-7	TGTGCCAGTCAGAGCTCCTACGAGCAGTACTTC	CASQSSYEQYF
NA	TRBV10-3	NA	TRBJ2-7	TGTGCCATCAGTGAGTCGGGTTCAGGCGAGCAGTACTTC	CAISESGSGEQYF
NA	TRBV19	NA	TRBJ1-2	TGTGCCACCAAATTTAACGCATGGACGTCTGGCTACACCTTC	CATKFNAWTSGYTF
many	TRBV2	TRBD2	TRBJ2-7	TGTGCCAGCAGTAGCGGGAGGAACTCCTACGAGCAGTACTTC	CASSSGRNSYEQYF
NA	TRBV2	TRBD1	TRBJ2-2	TGTGCCAGCAGCCCAGGACAGGGAGGTCCCGGGGAGCTGTTTTTT	CASSPGQGGPGELFF